Below, 21 T cell receptor beta chains from the same sample are listed, as sequenced in a study of blood T cell repertoires in COVID-19. The repertoire was sequenced with immunoSEQ multiplex PCR; TCRdb's copy has only in-frame clones and lacks some. This sample yields 200,000 to 300,000 clones, of which about 80% are seen a single time; around 1.8% belongs to the top ten. Sequences were obtained from peripheral blood. The receptors come from a woman aged 80 or over with acute or convalescent COVID-19.

This chain uses TRBV7-8 with TRBJ1-1, with D maybe TRBD1 (5 bases). The CDR3 extends over 14 amino acids. Trimming left V 4 bases short and J 1 base short, with 10 bases between. Looked up from germline, CDR1 is SGHVS and CDR2 is FQNEAQ. The CDR3 DNA reads TGTGCCAGCAGCTCCCATCAGGGGAACACTGAAGCTTTCTTT. Amino acid sequence: CASSSHQGNTEAFF.

In this sample, this clone turned up once. The gene calls are TRBV11-2 and TRBJ1-6, with D perhaps TRBD1 (5 bases). The CDR3 consists of 12 residues. Germline lookup yields CDR1 SGHAT and CDR2 FQNNGV. V lost 4 bases, J lost 10 bases, and 8 bases lay in between. The DNA for the CDR3 is TGTGCCAGCAGCTCCCAGGGATCACCCCTCCACTTT. Translation gives CASSSQGSPLHF.

The table lists this clone with a few counts. The genes are TRBV24-1 and TRBJ2-2; weak D call: TRBD1 (5 bases). V lost 6 bases, J lost 3 bases, and 13 bases lay in between. The V gene's germline CDR1 is KGHDR and CDR2 SFDVKD. There are 15 residues in the CDR3. In DNA form, the CDR3 reads TGTGCCACCAGTAAAACAGGAGCTGACACCGGGGAGCTGTTTTTT. This sequence encodes CATSKTGADTGELFF.

The chain employs TRBV14 and TRBJ1-1; 7 positions agree with TRBD1. The length of the CDR3 is 15 residues. Germline CDR1 is SGHDN and CDR2 is FVKESK. V lost 5 bases, J lost 0 bases, and 6 bases stayed unmatched. The DNA for the CDR3 is TGTGCCAGCAGCTGGCGGGACAGAGTGAACACTGAAGCTTTCTTT. As protein: CASSWRDRVNTEAFF.

This clone was detected only once. The chain is built from TRBV6-5 and TRBJ1-2; 8 bases are a match to TRBD1. Germline trimming cut 4 bases from V and 4 bases from J; bases unmatched to any gene: 8. Germline CDR1 and CDR2: MNHEY and SVGAGI. The CDR3 loop spans 15 amino acids. This CDR3 reads CASSSGGTGFYGYTF. The DNA of the CDR3 is TGTGCCAGCAGTTCAGGGGGCACGGGGTTCTATGGCTACACCTTC.

The chain uses TRBV28 and TRBJ2-2; tentatively, D is TRBD2 (6 bases). Per the germline V gene, CDR1 is MDHEN and CDR2 is SYDVKM. The CDR3 extends over 18 amino acids. V dropped 0 bases and J dropped 7 bases, with 21 bases sitting between them. CDR3 nucleotide sequence: TGTGCCAGCAGTTTATGGGTTACGGGAGAAAGCAGGAGCGGGGAGCTGTTTTTT. Translated: CASSLWVTGESRSGELFF.

The CDR3 DNA is TGTGCCAGCAGCGTAGTGGAGAGCTCCTACGAGCAGTACTTC. Encoded protein: CASSVVESSYEQYF. The rearrangement uses TRBV9 and TRBJ2-7; no clear D. Germline V lookup: CDR1 SGDLS, CDR2 YYNGEE. Trimming pared 0 bases from V and 0 bases from J, leaving 7 bases between. The CDR3 is 14 residues long.

This clone was detected a few times. The J gene is TRBJ2-4, the V gene TRBV19; D is possibly TRBD2 (6 bases). V gave up 5 bases and J gave up 3 bases, with 14 bases separating them. Germline CDR1 is LNHDA and CDR2 is SQIVND (reference sequence). The CDR3 consists of 15 residues. The CDR3 DNA follows: TGTGCCAGTAGTTCCCGGGACTCCGGCAAAAACATTCAGTACTTC. It specifies CASSSRDSGKNIQYF.

This chain connects TRBV6-5 to TRBJ1-2; D is perhaps TRBD1 (5 bases). Germline V gene lookup returns CDR1 MNHEY and CDR2 SVGAGI. This CDR3 is built from 14 residues. Trimming removed 4 bases from V and 8 bases from J, with 17 bases in between. CDR3 in DNA: TGTGCCAGCAGTTCAATGACGCCCCGGGGGGGCTACACCTTC. Translated, it gives CASSSMTPRGGYTF.

The chain couples TRBV5-5 to TRBJ2-7, with 7 positions matching TRBD1. CDR1 is SGHKS, CDR2 YYEKEE, per germline (reference sequence). The junction had 6 bases not matched to a gene; V was cut back by 4 bases and J by 2 bases. CDR3 length: 14 residues. The CDR3 sequence is CASSQGTATYEQYF. CDR3 DNA sequence: TGTGCCAGCAGCCAAGGGACAGCCACCTACGAGCAGTACTTC.

The V gene is TRBV4-1, the J gene TRBJ1-4; 7 nucleotides agree with TRBD1. The V gene's germline CDR1 is MGHRA and CDR2 YSYEKL. This CDR3 spans 15 amino acids. Losses at the gene ends were 4 bases for V and 4 bases for J; bases not matched to a gene: 6. The chain's CDR3 is CASSLRQGDNEKLFF. In DNA, the CDR3 is TGCGCCAGCAGCCTTAGACAGGGCGATAATGAAAAACTGTTTTTT.

The V gene is TRBV7-3, the J gene TRBJ2-1; 10 bases are shared with TRBD2. CDR1 is SGHTA and CDR2 is FQGTGA in the germline V gene. J was trimmed by 8 bases and V by 4 bases; bases with no gene match: 11. The CDR3 is 16 residues long. In DNA, the CDR3 is TGTGCCAGCAGCTGGCTAGCGGGGGCCGGGTGGGATGAGCAGTTCTTC. Translated, it gives CASSWLAGAGWDEQFF.

CDR3: CAISEGGGDEQYF. In DNA, the CDR3 is TGTGCCATCAGTGAAGGGGGGGGCGACGAGCAGTACTTC. This chain connects TRBV10-3 to TRBJ2-7; tentative D call: TRBD2 (7 bases). This CDR3 has 13 amino acids. Trimming left V 3 bases short and J 5 bases short, with 11 bases between. The germline V gene encodes CDR1 ENHRY and CDR2 SYGVKD.

This clone has more than one count but fewer than ten. The chain combines TRBV5-5 with TRBJ1-4; the D is unclear. This CDR3 contains 13 residues. V dropped 6 bases and J dropped 7 bases, with 13 bases sitting between them. Germline V gene lookup returns CDR1 SGHKS and CDR2 YYEKEE (reference sequence). CDR3 coding DNA: TGTGCCAGCACTCCTATCTGGGCTGAAAAACTGTTTTTT. Its translation is CASTPIWAEKLFF.

The rearrangement links TRBV28 to TRBJ2-1; D may be TRBD1 (6 bases). The ends were cut back, 4 bases at V and 7 bases at J, with 14 bases in the middle. CDR1 MDHEN and CDR2 SYDVKM come from the germline V gene. The CDR3 is 14 amino acids. The CDR3, as DNA: TGTGCCAGCAGTTCGCCACAGGGAAGAAATGAGCAGTTCTTC. Its protein is CASSSPQGRNEQFF. The variable domain in full, completed from reference TRBV28 and TRBJ2-1, reads DVKVTQSSRYLVKRTGEKVFLECVQDMDHENMFWYRQDPGLGLRLIYFSYDVKMKEKGDIPEGYSVSREKKERFSLILESASTNQTSMYLCASSSPQGRNEQFFGPGTRLTVL.

This chain joins TRBV28 and TRBJ1-1, with 9 bases identical to TRBD1. Unmatched junction bases numbered 19, after V lost 5 bases and J lost 6 bases. Germline CDR1 is MDHEN and CDR2 is SYDVKM. CDR3 length equals 18 residues. This CDR3 is CASSGGTGNPTERAEAFF. The CDR3 DNA follows: TGTGCCAGCAGTGGTGGGACAGGGAACCCCACTGAGAGGGCTGAAGCTTTCTTT.

The gene calls are TRBV18 and TRBJ1-4, with 7 bases fitting TRBD1. CDR3 length: 16 amino acids. Per germline, CDR1 KGHSH and CDR2 LQKENI. J gave up 3 bases and V 4 bases, and 8 bases lay outside the gene matches. CDR3 nucleotide sequence: TGTGCCAGCTCACAAAACCGCGGGACAGCTAATGAAAAACTGTTTTTT. This translates into CASSQNRGTANEKLFF.

The chain links TRBV18 to TRBJ1-2; 7 bases line up with TRBD1. The V and J ends lost 3 bases and 4 bases, in that order; junction bases with no gene match: 8. The CDR3 runs 15 residues. In germline, CDR1 is KGHSH, CDR2 LQKENI. The CDR3: CASSPFGQETYGYTF. The CDR3 nucleotides are TGTGCCAGCTCACCCTTCGGACAGGAAACCTATGGCTACACCTTC.

The V gene is TRBV7-2, the J gene TRBJ2-1, with 10 positions matching TRBD1. The CDR3 is 14 amino acids. The germline V gene encodes CDR1 SGHTA and CDR2 FQGNSA. V shed 3 bases and J 8 bases; nucleotides not matched to a gene: 4. Here the CDR3 DNA reads TGTGCCAGCAGCTTGTCCGGGACAGGGGATGAGCAGTTCTTC. It is translated as CASSLSGTGDEQFF.

This clone was found once. The chain has TRBV5-1 and TRBJ1-3, with 8 bases that match TRBD1. Germline CDR1 is SGHRS and CDR2 is YFSETQ. The V and J ends lost 4 bases and 5 bases, in that order; junction bases with no gene match: 5. The CDR3 totals 14 residues. This chain's CDR3 is CASSQGAQRNTIYF. CDR3 nucleotides: TGCGCCAGCAGCCAGGGGGCCCAGCGAAACACCATATATTTT. The full variable domain, its missing parts supplied by reference TRBV5-1 and TRBJ1-3, is KAGVTQTPRYLIKTRGQQVTLSCSPISGHRSVSWYQQTPGQGLQFLFEYFSETQRNKGNFPGRFSGRQFSNSRSEMNVSTLELGDSALYLCASSQGAQRNTIYFGEGSWLTVV.

This clone appeared a few times. The V gene is TRBV11-3, the J gene TRBJ2-1; D is perhaps TRBD2 (7 bases). The CDR3 is made up of 17 amino acids. Germline V gene lookup returns CDR1 SGHNT and CDR2 YENEEA. The V and J ends lost 4 bases and 4 bases respectively, with 20 bases between them. DNA of the CDR3: TGTGCCAGCAGCTGGGGGATAGGGGGAGGGCCGTACAATGAGCAGTTCTTC. It is translated as CASSWGIGGGPYNEQFF. Combining the CDR3 with reference TRBV11-3 and TRBJ2-1 gives the whole variable domain EAGVVQSPRYKIIEKKQPVAFWCNPISGHNTLYWYLQNLGQGPELLIRYENEEAVDDSQLPKDRFSAERLKGVDSTLKIQPAELGDSAVYLCASSWGIGGGPYNEQFFGPGTRLTVL.